This TCR beta chain was recorded in a study of control samples from healthy donors and cancer patients. This CDR3 spans 12 amino acids. The ends were cut back, 11 bases at V and 0 bases at J, with 10 bases in the middle. Assay: immunoSEQ multiplex PCR; the TCRdb copy retains only in-frame clones and omits some. The data show approximately 160,000 clones, around 93% seen once. This clone was seen a single time. This clonotype originated in a woman aged 55 to 70 in good health. The chain is built from TRBV12-3 or TRBV12-4 and TRBJ1-2; no reliable D call. Specimen: blood. The chain's CDR3 is CACGGSNYGYTF. CDR3 sequence (DNA): TGTGCCTGCGGCGGATCTAACTATGGCTACACCTTC.